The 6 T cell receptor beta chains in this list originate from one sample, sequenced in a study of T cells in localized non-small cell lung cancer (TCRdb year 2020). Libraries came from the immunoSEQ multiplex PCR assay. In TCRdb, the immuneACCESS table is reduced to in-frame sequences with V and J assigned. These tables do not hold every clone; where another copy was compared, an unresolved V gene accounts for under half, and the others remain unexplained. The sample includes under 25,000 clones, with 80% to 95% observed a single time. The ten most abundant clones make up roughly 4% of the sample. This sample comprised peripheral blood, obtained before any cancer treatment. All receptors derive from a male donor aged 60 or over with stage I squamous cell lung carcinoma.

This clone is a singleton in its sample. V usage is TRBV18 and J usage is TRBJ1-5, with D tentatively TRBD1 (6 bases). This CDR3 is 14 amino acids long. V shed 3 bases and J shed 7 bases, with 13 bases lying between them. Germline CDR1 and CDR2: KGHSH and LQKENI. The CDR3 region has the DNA TGTGCCAGCTCACCGGCACAGGGCGAGCAGCCCCAGCATTTT. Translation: CASSPAQGEQPQHF.

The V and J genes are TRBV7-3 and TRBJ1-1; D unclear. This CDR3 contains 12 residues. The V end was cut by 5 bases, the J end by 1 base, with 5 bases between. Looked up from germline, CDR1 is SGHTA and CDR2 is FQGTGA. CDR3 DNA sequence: TGTGCCAGCAGCGAGGGGAACACTGAAGCTTTCTTT. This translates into CASSEGNTEAFF.

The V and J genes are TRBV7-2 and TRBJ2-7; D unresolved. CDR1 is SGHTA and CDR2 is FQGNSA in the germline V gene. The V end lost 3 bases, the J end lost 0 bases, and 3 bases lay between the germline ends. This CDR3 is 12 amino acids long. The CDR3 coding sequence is TGTGCCAGCAGCTTGCCCTCCTACGAGCAGTACTTC. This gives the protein CASSLPSYEQYF.

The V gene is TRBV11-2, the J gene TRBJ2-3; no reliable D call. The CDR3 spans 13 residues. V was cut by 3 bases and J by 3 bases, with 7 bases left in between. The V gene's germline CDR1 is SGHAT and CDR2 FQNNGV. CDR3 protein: CASSLDRTDTQYF. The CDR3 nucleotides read TGTGCCAGCAGCTTGGATAGAACAGATACGCAGTATTTT.

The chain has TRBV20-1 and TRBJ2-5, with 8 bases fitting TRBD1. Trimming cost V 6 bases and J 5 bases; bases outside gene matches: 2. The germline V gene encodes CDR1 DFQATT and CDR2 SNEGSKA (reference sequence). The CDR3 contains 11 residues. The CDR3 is CSAGQGETQYF. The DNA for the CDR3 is TGCAGTGCCGGACAGGGTGAGACCCAGTACTTC.

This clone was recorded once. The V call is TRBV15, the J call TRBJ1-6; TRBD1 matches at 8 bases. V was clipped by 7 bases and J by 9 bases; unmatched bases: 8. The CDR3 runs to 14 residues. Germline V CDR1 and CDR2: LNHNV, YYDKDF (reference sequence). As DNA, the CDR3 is TGTGCCACCAACCGAGACAGGGGAGGTTCACCCCTCCACTTT. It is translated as CATNRDRGGSPLHF.